This T cell receptor beta chain originates from a study of cytomegalovirus exposure and HLA in healthy donors. As for the study in general: Within the Caucasian-associated ancestry cluster were more than 75% of the approximately 370 genotyped donors.

Germline V gene lookup returns CDR1 SSHAT and CDR2 FNYEAQ (reference sequence). The CDR3 is 15 amino acids. Primers: 60 Vbeta forward and 13 Jbeta reverse. Clones were read by immunoSEQ multiplex PCR, and TCRdb kept only the in-frame ones, dropping some. This repertoire shows roughly 200,000 clones, more than 75% found once; its top ten account for around an eighth. To note about this clone: One junction end does not reproduce the germline sequence, and a read error may be involved.

The rearrangement links TRBV7-7 to TRBJ2-3; a possible D gene is TRBD2 (6 bases). This TCR was sampled from a woman under 40 in good health and CMV-seropositive. The source material was PBMCs. The CDR3 DNA is TGTGCTAGCAGCCACGGGACTCTAGCAGCAGATACGCAGTATTTT. It codes for CASSHGTLAADTQYF.